This passage covers 29 T cell receptor beta chains from one sample sequenced in a study of blood T cell repertoires in COVID-19. Sequencing was performed with immunoSEQ multiplex PCR; in TCRdb, only in-frame clones are kept and a portion is missing. The table records more than 15,000 clones, approximately 90% of them present only once. The sequenced sample consisted of peripheral blood. These receptors all stem from a woman aged 55-69 years with active COVID-19.

V gene TRBV5-6 combines with J gene TRBJ1-3; 8 nucleotides match TRBD1. CDR1 is SGHDT and CDR2 is YYEEEE in the germline V gene. The CDR3 totals 16 residues. Unmatched junction bases numbered 6, after V lost 0 bases and J lost 4 bases. DNA of the CDR3: TGTGCCAGCAGCTTGGGACAGGGGAGTGCAGGAAACACCATATATTTT. Its translation: CASSLGQGSAGNTIYF.

V gene TRBV6-6 combines with J gene TRBJ1-2; 9 bases are a match to TRBD1. CDR1 MNHNY and CDR2 SVGAGI come from the germline V gene (reference sequence). The CDR3 consists of 15 residues. V lost 2 bases, J lost 2 bases, and 3 bases stayed unmatched. The CDR3 region has the DNA TGTGCCAGCAGTTACGAAGGACAGGGGAACTATGGCTACACCTTC. This translates into CASSYEGQGNYGYTF.

V gene TRBV10-3 combines with J gene TRBJ1-6, with D tentatively TRBD1 (5 bases). The germline V gene encodes CDR1 ENHRY and CDR2 SYGVKD. Trimming pared 4 bases from V and 10 bases from J, leaving 17 bases between. The CDR3 contains 15 residues. The CDR3 reads CAISVLDNPASPLHF. In DNA, the CDR3 is TGTGCCATCAGTGTTCTGGACAACCCGGCATCACCCCTCCACTTT.

This clone occurred once. This rearrangement joins TRBV5-6 to TRBJ2-1, with 11 nucleotides matching TRBD2. Losses at the gene ends were 2 bases for V and 12 bases for J; bases not matched to a gene: 10. The CDR3 loop spans 15 amino acids. Germline CDR1 SGHDT, CDR2 YYEEEE. This chain's CDR3 is CASSFRLAGFARQFF. In DNA, the CDR3 is TGTGCCAGCAGCTTCAGACTAGCGGGGTTTGCAAGGCAGTTCTTC.

This clone was counted between two and nine times. The chain links TRBV7-9 to TRBJ2-7; D possibly corresponds to TRBD2 (5 bases). The CDR3 contains 13 residues. Germline assignment: CDR1 SEHNR and CDR2 FQNEAQ (reference sequence). V lost 5 bases, J lost 2 bases, and 10 bases lay in between. DNA of the CDR3: TGTGCCAGCAGCCCCACAGCGGCCTACGAGCAGTACTTC. Its translation: CASSPTAAYEQYF.

The chain has TRBV3-1 (or the pseudogene TRBV3-2) and TRBJ2-7; 7 nucleotides match TRBD2. The CDR3 has 13 residues. Germline-derived CDR1 and CDR2 are LGHDT and YNNKEL (reference sequence). The J segment lost 6 bases and the V segment lost 2 bases, leaving 4 bases of the junction unmatched. The CDR3: CASSQTPGGEQYF. DNA of the CDR3: TGTGCCAGCAGCCAAACCCCGGGGGGCGAGCAGTACTTC.

The chain uses TRBV7-9 and TRBJ1-1, with D perhaps TRBD1 (6 bases). The CDR3 consists of 15 residues. V lost 0 bases and J 1 base, leaving 9 bases between the germline ends. From germline, CDR1 is SEHNR and CDR2 FQNEAQ (reference sequence). Here the CDR3 reads CASSLALGANTEAFF. CDR3 bases: TGTGCCAGCAGCTTAGCTCTGGGGGCGAACACTGAAGCTTTCTTT.

In its sample, this clone was seen a few times. The chain uses TRBV19 and TRBJ1-1; D unresolved. V lost 0 bases, J lost 2 bases, and 7 bases lay in between. CDR1 LNHDA and CDR2 SQIVND come from the germline V gene (reference sequence). The length of the CDR3 is 14 residues. CDR3 bases: TGTGCCAGTAGTATAGACAGGATCAACACTGAAGCTTTCTTT. It codes for CASSIDRINTEAFF.

This clone was counted once. The rearrangement uses TRBV15 and TRBJ2-5, with 9 nucleotides matching TRBD1. In germline, CDR1 is LNHNV, CDR2 YYDKDF (reference sequence). Unmatched junction bases numbered 1, after V lost 1 base and J lost 1 base. CDR3 length equals 15 residues. The CDR3: CATSRATGGQETQYF. DNA for the CDR3: TGTGCCACCAGCAGAGCGACAGGGGGCCAAGAGACCCAGTACTTC.

In DNA, the CDR3 is TGTGCCAGCAGTGAAGGCCCCCGGGGGAGCTACGAGCAGTACTTC. It is translated as CASSEGPRGSYEQYF. The chain carries TRBV2 and TRBJ2-7, with a possible D match to TRBD2 (6 bases). Germline-derived CDR1 and CDR2 are SNHLY and FYNNEI. The CDR3 totals 15 residues. Trimming pared 1 base from V and 3 bases from J, leaving 13 bases between.

This chain uses TRBV9 with TRBJ2-5; 9 bases agree with TRBD1. The CDR3 totals 14 residues. Germline V gene data show CDR1 as SGDLS and CDR2 as YYNGEE. J lost 5 bases, V lost 4 bases, and 6 bases had no gene match. The CDR3, as DNA: TGTGCCAGCAGCCCCTGGGACAGGGCTGAGACCCAGTACTTC. Translation gives CASSPWDRAETQYF.

The chain links TRBV5-1 to TRBJ1-1, with 7 bases lining up with TRBD1. Trimming at V came to 2 bases and at J to 4 bases, leaving 2 bases not matched to a gene. CDR1 and CDR2 from the germline V gene are SGHRS and YFSETQ. This CDR3 has 13 residues. CDR3 bases: TGCGCCAGCAGCTTACAGGGGACCACTGAAGCTTTCTTT. Protein sequence: CASSLQGTTEAFF.

The chain employs TRBV19 and TRBJ1-6; D might be TRBD1 (6 bases). V dropped 7 bases and J dropped 8 bases, with 15 bases sitting between them. This CDR3 region has 14 residues. CDR1 is LNHDA, CDR2 SQIVND, per germline (reference sequence). The CDR3 sequence is CASTDDRMDSPLHF. CDR3 sequence (DNA): TGTGCCAGTACCGACGACAGGATGGATTCACCCCTCCACTTT.

This clone was seen just once. The chain is built from TRBV5-1 and TRBJ2-3; 9 bases line up with TRBD2. J gave up 6 bases and V 4 bases, and 12 bases lay outside the gene matches. The CDR3 has 16 amino acids. The germline CDR1 and CDR2 sequences are SGHRS and YFSETQ. The CDR3 loop is CASSAGTSGWGDTQYF. The CDR3 DNA follows: TGCGCCAGCAGCGCTGGCACTAGCGGGTGGGGTGATACGCAGTATTTT.

This chain links TRBV6-1 with TRBJ2-7, with 9 bases aligning to TRBD1. J lost 1 base, V lost 2 bases, and 3 bases had no gene match. CDR3 length equals 15 residues. Germline V gene sequence: CDR1 MNHNS, CDR2 SASEGT. In DNA form, the CDR3 reads TGTGCCAGCAGTGAAAAGACAGGGGGGTCCTACGAGCAGTACTTC. This gives the protein CASSEKTGGSYEQYF.

The chain links TRBV5-5 to TRBJ1-4; D unclear. Between the trimmed V and J ends, which lost 0 bases and 3 bases, there was a span of 12 bases. There are 16 residues in the CDR3. Germline CDR1 is SGHKS and CDR2 is YYEKEE (reference sequence). The CDR3 DNA reads as TGTGCCAGCAGCTTGGCCTCAGGTGTTGCTAATGAAAAACTGTTTTTT. This sequence encodes CASSLASGVANEKLFF. The variable domain in full, completed from reference TRBV5-5 and TRBJ1-4, reads DAGVTQSPTHLIKTRGQQVTLRCSPISGHKSVSWYQQVLGQGPQFIFQYYEKEERGRGNFPDRFSARQFPNYSSELNVNALLLGDSALYLCASSLASGVANEKLFFGSGTQLSVL.

The V and J genes are TRBV19 and TRBJ2-1, with TRBD2 matching 10 bases. Germline V gene sequence: CDR1 LNHDA, CDR2 SQIVND (reference sequence). There are 15 residues in the CDR3. Losses at the gene ends were 1 base for V and 6 bases for J; bases not matched to a gene: 3. The CDR3 DNA reads as TGTGCCAGTAGTATAGTCGGACTAGCGGCCAATGAGCAGTTCTTC. It yields the protein CASSIVGLAANEQFF.

The V and J genes are TRBV5-5 and TRBJ2-1, with 7 bases aligning to TRBD1. Germline values: CDR1 SGHKS, CDR2 YYEKEE (reference sequence). The CDR3 runs 13 residues. J was trimmed by 9 bases and V by 3 bases; bases with no gene match: 6. CDR3 in DNA: TGTGCCAGCAGCTGGAACACAGGGGCTGAGCAGTTCTTC. This codes for CASSWNTGAEQFF.

The rearrangement joins TRBV24-1 to TRBJ2-3; 12 bases map to TRBD1. Germline CDR1 and CDR2: KGHDR and SFDVKD. CDR3 size: 13 residues. The ends lost 10 bases at V and 6 bases at J; junction bases unmatched: 4. The CDR3, as DNA: TGTGCCACGGGACAGGGGGCTGAGGATACGCAGTATTTT. It specifies CATGQGAEDTQYF.

The V call is TRBV11-2, the J call TRBJ1-3; D possibly corresponds to TRBD1 (5 bases). Deletions cut 5 bases from V and 0 bases from J, with 11 bases between. Germline CDR1 SGHAT, CDR2 FQNNGV. The CDR3 has 15 amino acids. CDR3 region: CASSPRGGSGNTIYF. The CDR3 coding sequence is TGTGCCAGCAGCCCTCGGGGGGGCTCTGGAAACACCATATATTTT.

The J gene is TRBJ1-2, the V gene TRBV7-2; TRBD1 matches at 7 bases. The CDR3 has 13 residues. Trimming took 5 bases from V and 7 from J; bases not matched to a gene: 7. Looked up from germline, CDR1 is SGHTA and CDR2 is FQGNSA. The CDR3 is CASSPDRAGGYTF. The DNA of the CDR3 is TGTGCCAGCAGCCCCGACAGGGCGGGTGGCTACACCTTC.

The table lists this clone with a count of one. The genes are TRBV2 and TRBJ2-5; D call uncertain. The V end lost 7 bases, the J end lost 2 bases, and 5 bases lay between the germline ends. The CDR3 consists of 11 residues. Germline-derived CDR1 and CDR2 are SNHLY and FYNNEI. CDR3 in amino acids: CASTRQETQYF. DNA of the CDR3: TGTGCCAGCACTCGGCAAGAGACCCAGTACTTC.

The rearrangement joins TRBV6-6 to TRBJ1-2; 7 positions match TRBD1. The ends lost 6 bases at V and 0 bases at J; junction bases unmatched: 7. The germline V gene encodes CDR1 MNHNY and CDR2 SVGAGI (reference sequence). CDR3 size: 15 residues. The CDR3 spells CASSLTGTANYGYTF. Written as DNA, the CDR3 is TGTGCCAGCAGCCTAACCGGGACAGCTAACTATGGCTACACCTTC.

V is TRBV6-6 and J is TRBJ2-5, with no clear D. Germline CDR1 is MNHNY and CDR2 is SVGAGI (reference sequence). The CDR3 consists of 11 residues. The V end lost 6 bases, the J end lost 4 bases, and 6 bases lay between the germline ends. CDR3 residues: CASSPGETQYF. CDR3 sequence (DNA): TGTGCCAGCAGCCCCGGAGAGACCCAGTACTTC.

The V call is TRBV5-1, the J call TRBJ1-4; the match to TRBD1 covers 9 bases. The V gene's germline CDR1 is SGHRS and CDR2 YFSETQ. J was trimmed by 5 bases and V by 0 bases; bases with no gene match: 2. The CDR3 length is 15 residues. The CDR3 DNA sequence: TGCGCCAGCAGCTTGGATGGGACAGGGAATGAAAAACTGTTTTTT. Translated: CASSLDGTGNEKLFF.

There are a few counts of this clone. The chain uses TRBV5-1 and TRBJ1-2, with 7 bases identical to TRBD1. Germline-derived CDR1 and CDR2 are SGHRS and YFSETQ. The V and J ends lost 5 bases and 2 bases, in that order; junction bases with no gene match: 3. There are 13 residues in the CDR3. CDR3: CASRTGTNYGYTF. CDR3 coding DNA: TGCGCCAGCAGGACAGGGACGAACTATGGCTACACCTTC.

This chain uses TRBV6-5 with TRBJ1-3; the match to TRBD1 covers 11 bases. After removal of 7 bases from V and 6 bases from J, the junction contained 5 bases not matched to a gene. CDR1 MNHEY and CDR2 SVGAGI come from the germline V gene. CDR3 length equals 14 residues. CDR3 coding DNA: TGTGCCAGCAAAATTGGACAGGGGGCAAACACCATATATTTT. It translates to CASKIGQGANTIYF.

The table lists this clone with a few counts. This rearrangement joins TRBV5-1 to TRBJ1-2, with 9 bases matching TRBD1. With V trimmed by 4 bases and J by 8 bases, 9 bases remained unmatched. The CDR3 covers 14 residues. Germline V gives CDR1 SGHRS, CDR2 YFSETQ. CDR3 bases: TGCGCCAGCAGCGTGGACAGGGGAATGGGAGGCTACACCTTC. Translating gives CASSVDRGMGGYTF.

This sequence joins TRBV6-5 and TRBJ2-1; TRBD2 aligns across 11 bases. J gave up 8 bases and V 7 bases, and 4 bases lay outside the gene matches. This CDR3 is built from 13 residues. Germline-derived CDR1 and CDR2 are MNHEY and SVGAGI. This CDR3 reads CASNSGGDHEQFF. The CDR3 nucleotides are TGTGCCAGCAATAGCGGGGGGGACCATGAGCAGTTCTTC.